What follows is one T cell receptor beta chain and its context. The data were obtained in a study of blood T cell repertoires in COVID-19. Study summary: Samples taken during acute and convalescent COVID-19 were collected in the United States, Italy and Spain.

The germline gives CDR1 LGHNA, CDR2 YNFKEQ. Between the trimmed V and J ends, which lost 0 bases and 7 bases, there was a span of 13 bases. The length of the CDR3 is 15 residues. Sequencing was performed with immunoSEQ multiplex PCR; in TCRdb, only in-frame clones are kept and a portion is missing. This sample has 20,000 or so clones; 70% to 90% occur once, and the top ten carry over 7%. The receptor was isolated from a human donor with active COVID-19. The donor label of this sample is uncertain. This chain joins TRBV4-2 and TRBJ2-1; D possibly corresponds to TRBD2 (6 bases). Material: peripheral blood. The CDR3: CASSQEEGAGNEQFF. For the CDR3, the DNA is TGTGCCAGCAGCCAAGAGGAGGGAGCGGGTAATGAGCAGTTCTTC.